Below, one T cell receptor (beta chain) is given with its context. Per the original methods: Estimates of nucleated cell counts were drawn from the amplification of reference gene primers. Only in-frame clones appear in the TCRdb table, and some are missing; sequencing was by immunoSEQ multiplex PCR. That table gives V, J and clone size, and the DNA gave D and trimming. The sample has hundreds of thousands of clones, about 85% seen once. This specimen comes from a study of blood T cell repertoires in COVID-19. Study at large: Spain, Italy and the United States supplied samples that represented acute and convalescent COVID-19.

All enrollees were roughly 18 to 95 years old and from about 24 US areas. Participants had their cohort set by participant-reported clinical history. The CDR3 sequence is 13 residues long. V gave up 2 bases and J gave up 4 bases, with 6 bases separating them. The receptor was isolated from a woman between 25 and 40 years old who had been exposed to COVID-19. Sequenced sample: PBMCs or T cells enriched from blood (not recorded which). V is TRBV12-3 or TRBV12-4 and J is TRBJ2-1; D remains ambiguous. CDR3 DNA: TGTGCCAGCAGTTTAAACGGGTACAATGAGCAGTTCTTC. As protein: CASSLNGYNEQFF.